A selection of T cell receptor beta chains follows, all from one sample in a study of cytomegalovirus exposure and HLA in healthy donors. The data were produced by immunoSEQ multiplex PCR, yet TCRdb's version contains in-frame clones alone and is incomplete. The data contain 130,000 to 150,000 clones, roughly 66% of them singletons. The sample comprised PBMCs. These receptors were collected from a woman between 18 and 30 years old in good health and CMV-seronegative. Each CDR3 is given with its conserved first and last residue. Fields, in order: clone size, J gene, V gene, D gene, CDR3 protein, CDR3 DNA. D genes are given only for firm matches. Some rows have no size entry. The others give once, few or many, or a class for an expanded clone.

. | TRBJ1-1 | TRBV18 | TRBD1 | CASSPRTGIGYPEAFF | TGTGCCAGCTCACCGCGGACAGGGATTGGGTACCCTGAAGCTTTCTTT
few | TRBJ1-2 | TRBV6-1 | . | CASSEGLGGAGGYGYTF | TGTGCCAGCAGTGAAGGGCTAGGGGGGGCCGGTGGCTATGGCTACACCTTC
few | TRBJ1-2 | TRBV6-5 | TRBD1 | CASSYSGTGDYGYTF | TGTGCCAGCAGTTACTCAGGGACAGGGGACTATGGCTACACCTTC
. | TRBJ2-7 | TRBV11-1 | . | CASSLERGTPYEQYF | TGTGCCAGCAGCTTAGAGAGGGGGACCCCCTACGAGCAGTACTTC
. | TRBJ2-1 | TRBV5-6 | . | CASQDPQGWSYNEQFF | TGTGCCAGCCAAGACCCTCAGGGTTGGTCCTACAATGAGCAGTTCTTC
once | TRBJ1-1 | TRBV10-3 | TRBD1 | CAIKSRQGADTEAFF | TGTGCCATCAAGAGCCGACAGGGGGCGGACACTGAAGCTTTCTTT
. | TRBJ2-1 | TRBV5-6 | TRBD2 | CASSSTSGELLNEQFF | TGTGCCAGCAGCTCGACTAGCGGGGAACTCCTAAATGAGCAGTTCTTC
. | TRBJ2-1 | TRBV18 | . | CASSPQGWGQFF | TGTGCCAGCTCACCCCAGGGGTGGGGGCAGTTCTTC
few | TRBJ1-2 | TRBV5-1 | TRBD1 | CASSLGQGNYGYTF | TGCGCCAGCAGCTTGGGACAGGGGAACTATGGCTACACCTTC
. | TRBJ1-5 | TRBV7-2 | . | CASSLGGLSNQPQHF | TGTGCCAGCAGCTTAGGGGGGCTTTCAAATCAGCCCCAGCATTTT
. | TRBJ2-2 | TRBV7-2 | . | CASRPSGVPGELFF | TGTGCCAGCAGACCTTCAGGGGTTCCCGGGGAGCTGTTTTTT
once | TRBJ2-5 | TRBV7-8 | . | CASSLVDSKETQYF | TGTGCCAGCAGCTTAGTGGACAGTAAAGAGACCCAGTACTTC
. | TRBJ1-5 | TRBV7-9 | TRBD1 | CASSTGGQGLNQPQHF | TGTGCCAGCAGCACAGGGGGACAGGGGTTGAATCAGCCCCAGCATTTT
. | TRBJ1-6 | TRBV15 | . | CATSRDPQGDNSPLHF | TGTGCCACCAGCAGAGATCCCCAGGGTGATAATTCACCCCTCCACTTT
. | TRBJ1-1 | TRBV6-5 | TRBD1 | CASSYSGQAGTEAFF | TGTGCCAGCAGTTACTCGGGACAGGCGGGCACTGAAGCTTTCTTT
many | TRBJ2-3 | TRBV6-4 | TRBD1 | CASSAGTGGTDTQYF | TGTGCCAGCAGTGCCGGGACAGGGGGCACAGATACGCAGTATTTT
. | TRBJ1-2 | TRBV11-3 | TRBD1 | CASSCAFRTGDPNYGYTF | TGTGCCAGCAGCTGCGCCTTTCGGACAGGGGATCCTAACTATGGCTACACCTTC
few | TRBJ2-1 | TRBV7-9 | TRBD1 | CASSSNTDREWDNEQFF | TGTGCCAGCAGCTCCAACACTGACAGGGAATGGGACAATGAGCAGTTCTTC
. | TRBJ2-1 | TRBV7-2 | . | CASSSGGRNGNEQFF | TGTGCCAGCAGCTCTGGCGGGCGGAATGGGAATGAGCAGTTCTTC
. | TRBJ2-7 | TRBV4-3 | . | CASSQFRTGTKHEQYF | TGCGCCAGCAGCCAATTCCGGACAGGGACTAAACACGAGCAGTACTTC
. | TRBJ2-7 | TRBV28 | TRBD1 | CASRPGQGRNEQYF | TGTGCCAGCAGACCGGGACAGGGTAGGAACGAGCAGTACTTC
once | TRBJ1-4 | TRBV5-6 | . | CASSLDTIRVAGQNEKLFF | TGTGCCAGCAGCTTGGACACAATCAGGGTGGCTGGCCAGAATGAAAAACTGTTTTTT
. | TRBJ2-1 | TRBV4-3 | . | CASSPTTGKVTYNEQFF | TGCGCCAGCAGCCCAACCACAGGGAAAGTAACCTACAATGAGCAGTTCTTC
. | TRBJ2-2 | TRBV14 | . | CASNTGTNTGELFF | TGTGCCAGCAACACAGGGACGAACACCGGGGAGCTGTTTTTT
. | TRBJ1-1 | TRBV7-9 | TRBD1 | CSSTLGTGMNTEAFF | TGTTCCAGCACCCTGGGGACAGGCATGAACACTGAAGCTTTCTTT